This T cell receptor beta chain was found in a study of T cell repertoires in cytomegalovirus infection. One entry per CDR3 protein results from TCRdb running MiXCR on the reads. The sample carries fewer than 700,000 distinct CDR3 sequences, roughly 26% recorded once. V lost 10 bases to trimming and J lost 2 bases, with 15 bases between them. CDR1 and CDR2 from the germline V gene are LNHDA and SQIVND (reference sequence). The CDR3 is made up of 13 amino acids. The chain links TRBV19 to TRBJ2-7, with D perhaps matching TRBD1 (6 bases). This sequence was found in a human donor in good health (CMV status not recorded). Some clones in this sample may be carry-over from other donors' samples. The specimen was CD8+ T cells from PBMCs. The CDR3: CAINREPTYEQYV. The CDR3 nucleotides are TGTGCCATTAACAGGGAGCCGACCTACGAGCAGTACGTC.